Listed below are T cell receptor beta chains from one sample, sequenced in a study of T cell repertoires in cytomegalovirus infection. These receptors' antigens are unknown. MiXCR, run by TCRdb on the reads, gives a single entry per CDR3 protein. The repertoire has a few hundred thousand distinct CDR3 sequences, roughly 43% of them found once; the top ten carry about 39%. Specimen: cultured PBMCs, collected from culture after CMV antigen stimulation. These receptor sequences come from a human donor in good health (CMV status not recorded). Some clones in this sample may be carry-over from other donors' samples. CDR3s leave out the opening cysteine and the closing phenylalanine or tryptophan. Fields, in order: V gene, J gene, D gene, CDR3 protein. A D gene is named only where the DNA matches it firmly.

v_call: TRBV5-4; j_call: TRBJ1-2; d_call: -; cdr3_aa: ASSLQANYGYT
v_call: TRBV7-9; j_call: TRBJ1-6; d_call: TRBD1; cdr3_aa: ASSLAGTELSPLH
v_call: TRBV7-8; j_call: TRBJ2-2; d_call: TRBD2; cdr3_aa: ASSHGTTSRRELF
v_call: TRBV7-9; j_call: TRBJ2-1; d_call: TRBD2; cdr3_aa: ASSLSLAGAEQF
v_call: TRBV5-4; j_call: TRBJ2-5; d_call: -; cdr3_aa: ASKSEQTQY
v_call: TRBV10-3; j_call: TRBJ2-5; d_call: -; cdr3_aa: AISELETQY
v_call: TRBV7-2; j_call: TRBJ2-3; d_call: TRBD2; cdr3_aa: ASSFSSGRGSDTQY
v_call: TRBV7-2; j_call: TRBJ1-5; d_call: -; cdr3_aa: ASSLHLGGDSNQPQH
v_call: TRBV7-6; j_call: TRBJ2-1; d_call: -; cdr3_aa: ASSSAVSYNEQF
v_call: TRBV12-3/TRBV12-4; j_call: TRBJ2-1; d_call: -; cdr3_aa: ASSSPSRWEQF
v_call: TRBV19; j_call: TRBJ2-2; d_call: TRBD2; cdr3_aa: ASTPWGGTNTGELF
v_call: TRBV12-3/TRBV12-4; j_call: TRBJ2-7; d_call: TRBD2; cdr3_aa: ASTRGGNEQY
v_call: TRBV7-6; j_call: TRBJ2-2; d_call: -; cdr3_aa: ASSLALGTGELF
v_call: TRBV27; j_call: TRBJ1-5; d_call: -; cdr3_aa: ASSPGTMGQPQH
v_call: TRBV6-6; j_call: TRBJ2-2; d_call: -; cdr3_aa: ASSADLTGELF
v_call: TRBV7-2; j_call: TRBJ2-7; d_call: -; cdr3_aa: ASGLGGAWEQY
v_call: TRBV5-1; j_call: TRBJ2-2; d_call: -; cdr3_aa: ASSSDTTYTGELF
v_call: TRBV4-2; j_call: TRBJ2-2; d_call: -; cdr3_aa: ASSQDRPGRAGNTGELF
v_call: TRBV7-9; j_call: TRBJ2-1; d_call: TRBD1; cdr3_aa: ASSSGRGPYNEQF
v_call: TRBV12-3/TRBV12-4; j_call: TRBJ1-5; d_call: -; cdr3_aa: ASSFGRGVDSNQPQH
v_call: TRBV25-1; j_call: TRBJ1-6; d_call: TRBD1; cdr3_aa: ASSWGTVNSPLH
v_call: TRBV7-6; j_call: TRBJ2-3; d_call: TRBD1; cdr3_aa: ASRGDLGGASDTQY
v_call: TRBV27; j_call: TRBJ2-1; d_call: -; cdr3_aa: ASSSYRDIYNEQF
v_call: TRBV6-1; j_call: TRBJ1-1; d_call: -; cdr3_aa: ASAQLNTEAF
v_call: TRBV11-2; j_call: TRBJ1-2; d_call: -; cdr3_aa: ASSLTPGNIYGYT
v_call: TRBV6-1; j_call: TRBJ1-2; d_call: -; cdr3_aa: ASSEAGVGYGYT
v_call: TRBV23-1; j_call: TRBJ2-3; d_call: -; cdr3_aa: ARDRDYTDTQY
v_call: TRBV7-9; j_call: TRBJ2-6; d_call: -; cdr3_aa: ASSVRDGGANVLT
v_call: TRBV12-3/TRBV12-4; j_call: TRBJ1-3; d_call: -; cdr3_aa: ASSNPHSGNTIY
v_call: TRBV11-2; j_call: TRBJ2-1; d_call: -; cdr3_aa: ASSRPPRAVSLHEQF
v_call: TRBV3-1; j_call: TRBJ1-2; d_call: -; cdr3_aa: ASTGPGVYGYT
v_call: TRBV7-8; j_call: TRBJ2-2; d_call: -; cdr3_aa: ASSLGSSNGELF
v_call: TRBV7-9; j_call: TRBJ2-5; d_call: TRBD1; cdr3_aa: ASSPQGAPETQY
v_call: TRBV5-4; j_call: TRBJ2-3; d_call: TRBD2; cdr3_aa: ASGLAGSDTQY
v_call: TRBV12-3/TRBV12-4; j_call: TRBJ2-5; d_call: -; cdr3_aa: ASSFGQEETQY
v_call: TRBV6-2/TRBV6-3; j_call: TRBJ1-5; d_call: -; cdr3_aa: ASSYPENQPQH
v_call: TRBV2; j_call: TRBJ1-3; d_call: -; cdr3_aa: ASSEGPPGNTIY
v_call: TRBV12-3/TRBV12-4; j_call: TRBJ2-2; d_call: -; cdr3_aa: ASSFTAGELF
v_call: TRBV6-5; j_call: TRBJ1-5; d_call: -; cdr3_aa: ASRRQGRISNQPQH
v_call: TRBV20-1; j_call: TRBJ1-5; d_call: -; cdr3_aa: SVAYGSRSNQPQH
v_call: TRBV7-2; j_call: TRBJ2-1; d_call: TRBD2; cdr3_aa: ASSFSGGAYNEQF
v_call: TRBV7-9; j_call: TRBJ1-1; d_call: -; cdr3_aa: ASSFTEMNTEAF
v_call: TRBV12-5; j_call: TRBJ2-1; d_call: -; cdr3_aa: ASGSGVDEQF
v_call: TRBV12-3/TRBV12-4; j_call: TRBJ2-1; d_call: -; cdr3_aa: ASSYRTADNEQF
v_call: TRBV7-6; j_call: TRBJ2-2; d_call: -; cdr3_aa: ASSLLGEITGELF
v_call: TRBV19; j_call: TRBJ2-1; d_call: TRBD2; cdr3_aa: ASTFGGSGSMEQF
v_call: TRBV6-1; j_call: TRBJ1-2; d_call: TRBD1; cdr3_aa: ASSRTTRGHHGYT
v_call: TRBV28; j_call: TRBJ1-4; d_call: -; cdr3_aa: ASSLGQMKGEKLF
v_call: TRBV20-1; j_call: TRBJ1-2; d_call: -; cdr3_aa: SASLGPGMRYGYT
v_call: TRBV7-6; j_call: TRBJ1-1; d_call: TRBD1; cdr3_aa: ASSLGGTGGTEAF